The entry below describes one TCR beta chain. The source of the sample is a study of blood T cell repertoires in COVID-19. Study context: T cells, B-cell-depleted T cells, or PBMCs provided the cDNA or gDNA that served as material.

Under the authors' procedure: Researchers report that nucleated cell counts were estimated from reference gene primer amplification. Method: immunoSEQ multiplex PCR; TCRdb's copy keeps in-frame clones and lacks some. V and J calls and clone size are those listed in that table; D and trimming were worked out from the DNA. The table has about 220,000 clones, around four fifths seen once. Trimming shortened V by 2 bases and J by 5 bases, and 18 bases separated the two germline ends. The CDR3 runs to 15 residues. Germline CDR1 GTSNPN, CDR2 SVGIG (reference sequence). Cohort allocation depended upon clinical history that participants reported. Those designated as exposed participants met a COVID-19 case within 2 weeks before study entry.

This clonotype was obtained from a woman between 50 and 59 years old who had been exposed to COVID-19. The sequenced sample was PBMCs or T cells enriched from blood (not recorded which). The chain joins TRBV30 to TRBJ2-5, with D possibly matching TRBD1 (6 bases). The CDR3 DNA sequence: TGTGCCTGGAGTTTAGCCAGGGGTTTTACGGAGACCCAGTACTTC. It specifies CAWSLARGFTETQYF.